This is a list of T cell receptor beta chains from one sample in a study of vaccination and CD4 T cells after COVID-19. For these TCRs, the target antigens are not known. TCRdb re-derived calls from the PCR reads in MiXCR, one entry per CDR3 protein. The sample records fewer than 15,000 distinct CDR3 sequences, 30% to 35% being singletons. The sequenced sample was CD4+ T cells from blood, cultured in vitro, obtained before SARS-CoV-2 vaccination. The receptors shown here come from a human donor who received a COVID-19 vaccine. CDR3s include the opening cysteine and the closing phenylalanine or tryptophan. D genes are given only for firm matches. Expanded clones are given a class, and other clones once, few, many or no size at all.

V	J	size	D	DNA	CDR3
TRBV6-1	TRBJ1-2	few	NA	TGTGCCAGCAGTGAAATTCGGCAGGGGACCCCGGGGTATGGCTACACCTTC	CASSEIRQGTPGYGYTF
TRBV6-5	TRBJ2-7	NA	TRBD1	TGTGCCAGCAGTTACTCAGACAGGGGGGACTACGAGCAGTACTTC	CASSYSDRGDYEQYF
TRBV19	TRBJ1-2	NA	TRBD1	TGTGCCAGTAGTATAAGTGGACAGGGGCGTCATGGCTACACCTTC	CASSISGQGRHGYTF
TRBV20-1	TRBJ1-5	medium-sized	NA	TGCAGTGTTCTGAGTGGGAGCAATCAGCCCCAGCATTTT	CSVLSGSNQPQHF
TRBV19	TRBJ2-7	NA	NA	TGTGCCAGTAGTCCCCCTGAGTCCTACGAGCAGTACTTC	CASSPPESYEQYF
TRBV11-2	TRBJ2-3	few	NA	TGTGCCAGCAGCCCCACAAGCAGGGGAGATACGCAGTATTTT	CASSPTSRGDTQYF
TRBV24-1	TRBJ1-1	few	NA	TGTGCCACCACGGACGGGGGGGAGGGCACTGAAGCTTTCTTT	CATTDGGEGTEAFF
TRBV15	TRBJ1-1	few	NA	TGTGCCACCAGCAGAGGATTCAGGCCTCGGAACACTGAAGCTTTCTTT	CATSRGFRPRNTEAFF
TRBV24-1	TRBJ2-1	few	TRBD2	TGTGCCACCAGTGACCCCGGGACTAGCGCGGAGTCGATCAATGAGCAGTTCTTC	CATSDPGTSAESINEQFF
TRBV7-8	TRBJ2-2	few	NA	TGTGCCAGCAGCAACCGGGACAAGAGCACCGGGGAGCTGTTTTTT	CASSNRDKSTGELFF
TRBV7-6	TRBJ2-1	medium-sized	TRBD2	TGTGCCAGCAGCCGTACAGCGGGGGGGCTCTACAATGAGCAGTTCTTC	CASSRTAGGLYNEQFF
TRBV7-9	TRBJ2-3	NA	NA	TGTGCCAGCAGCTCCCGTGCGCAGATAGATACGCAGTATTTT	CASSSRAQIDTQYF
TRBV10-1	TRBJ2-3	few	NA	TGCGCCAGCAGCACAGGGAGCACAGATACGCAGTATTTT	CASSTGSTDTQYF
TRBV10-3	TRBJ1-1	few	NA	TGTGCCATCAGTGATAATACGGGGAACACTGAAGCTTTCTTT	CAISDNTGNTEAFF
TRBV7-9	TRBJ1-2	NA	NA	TGTGCCAGCAGCTTCTCGGACTATGGCTACACCTTC	CASSFSDYGYTF
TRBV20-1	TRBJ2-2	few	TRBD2	TGCAGTGCTAGAGGGCTAGCGGGGGGGCCCGCGAACACCGGGGAGCTGTTTTTT	CSARGLAGGPANTGELFF
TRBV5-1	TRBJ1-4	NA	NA	TGCGCCAGCAGCCTGATTGGGGGGGCAACTAATGAAAAACTGTTTTTT	CASSLIGGATNEKLFF
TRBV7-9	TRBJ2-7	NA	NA	TGTGCCAGCAGCTTATCTGGTTACGAGCAGTACTTC	CASSLSGYEQYF
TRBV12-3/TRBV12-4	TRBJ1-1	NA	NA	TGTGCCAGCAGCCTGACAGGTTTGGTTGAAGCTTTCTTT	CASSLTGLVEAFF
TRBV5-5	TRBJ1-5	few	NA	TGTGCCAGCAGCTTGGGACAGGCAATCAATCAGCCCCAGCATTTT	CASSLGQAINQPQHF
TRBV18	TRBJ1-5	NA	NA	TGTGCCAGCTCACCACGGGGGGCTGGACAGCCCCAGCATTTT	CASSPRGAGQPQHF
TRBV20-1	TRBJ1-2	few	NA	TGCAGTGGGGGGGATCTTAACTATGGCTACACCTTC	CSGGDLNYGYTF
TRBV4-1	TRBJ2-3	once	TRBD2	TGCGCCAGCAGCCAAGCAAGGTTAGGCGGGGGGGCCACAGATACGCAGTATTTT	CASSQARLGGGATDTQYF
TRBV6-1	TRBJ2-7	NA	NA	TGTGCCAGCAGTAGAGAAACAGGGAGCTCCTACGAGCAGTACTTC	CASSRETGSSYEQYF
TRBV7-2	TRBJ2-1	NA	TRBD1	TGTGCCAGCAGCCGGACAGGGTATGAGCAGTTCTTC	CASSRTGYEQFF
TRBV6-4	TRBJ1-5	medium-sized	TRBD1	TGTGCCAGCAGTGACTCATACCTCCGGGACAGGGACAGCAATCAGCCCCAGCATTTT	CASSDSYLRDRDSNQPQHF
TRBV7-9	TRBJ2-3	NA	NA	TGTGCCAGCAGCCCGCTGGGCAGGTCTAGCACAGATACGCAGTATTTT	CASSPLGRSSTDTQYF
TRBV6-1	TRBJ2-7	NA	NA	TGTGCCACCCTGACAGGGAGGGCCTATTCCTACGAGCAGTACTTC	CATLTGRAYSYEQYF
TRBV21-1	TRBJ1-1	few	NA	TGTGCCAGCAGCAATGGGAGGACAGGGGAAATGAACACTGAAGCTTTCTTT	CASSNGRTGEMNTEAFF
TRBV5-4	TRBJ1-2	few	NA	TGTGCCAGCAGCGTACAGGGCCTCTATGGCCCTGGCTACACCTTC	CASSVQGLYGPGYTF
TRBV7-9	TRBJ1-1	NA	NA	TGTGCCAGCAGCTTAAACAGTAACACTGAAGCTTTCTTT	CASSLNSNTEAFF
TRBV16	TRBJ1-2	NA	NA	TGTGCCAGCAGCCAATCCGGTTACTGGCCGTTCTATGGCTACACCTTC	CASSQSGYWPFYGYTF
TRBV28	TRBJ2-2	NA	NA	TGTGCCAGCACTCTCGCCGGGGAGCTGTTTTTT	CASTLAGELFF
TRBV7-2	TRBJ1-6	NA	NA	TGTGCCAGCAGCTTAACCCCCAACAGTATTTCACCCCTCCACTTT	CASSLTPNSISPLHF
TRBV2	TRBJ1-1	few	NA	TGTGCCAGCAGTGTTGCCCCTGAAGCTTTCTTT	CASSVAPEAFF
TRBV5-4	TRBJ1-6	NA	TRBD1	TGTGCCAGCAGCTCGGGACAGGGTTCCTATAATTCACCCCTCCACTTT	CASSSGQGSYNSPLHF
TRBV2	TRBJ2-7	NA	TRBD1	TGTGCCAGCAGCACCGGGACAGGTTCCTACGAGCAGTACTTC	CASSTGTGSYEQYF
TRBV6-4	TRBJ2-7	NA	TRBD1	TGTGCCAGCAGTGACCCTAAAAAAAGCCGGGACAGGGGGCTTGAGCAGTACTTC	CASSDPKKSRDRGLEQYF
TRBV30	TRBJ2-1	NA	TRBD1	TGTGCCTGGAAGTCCTGGACAGGGTCCGTCGGTGAGCAGTTCTTC	CAWKSWTGSVGEQFF
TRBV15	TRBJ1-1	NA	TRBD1	TGTGCCACCGGGGGACAGGTCGAGTTTGGGGGCACTGAAGCTTTCTTT	CATGGQVEFGGTEAFF
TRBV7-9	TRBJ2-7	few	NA	TGTGCCAGCAGCCCGCTGTACGAGCAGTACTTC	CASSPLYEQYF
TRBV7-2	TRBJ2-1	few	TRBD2	TGTGCCAGCAGCTTGGGCGGGGGCAATGAGCAGTTCTTC	CASSLGGGNEQFF
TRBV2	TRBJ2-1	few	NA	TGTGCCAGCAAGTGGAATAGTTACAATGAGCAGTTCTTC	CASKWNSYNEQFF
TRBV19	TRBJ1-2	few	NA	TGTGCCAGTAGTATTCAGGGGACCTATGGCTACACCTTC	CASSIQGTYGYTF
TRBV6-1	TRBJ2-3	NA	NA	TGTGCCAGCAGTATCCGACGGAGTGCTAGCACAGATACGCAGTATTTT	CASSIRRSASTDTQYF
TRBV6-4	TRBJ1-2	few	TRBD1	TGTGCCAGCAGTCCCGGGACAGGGGGCATCGGCTACACCTTC	CASSPGTGGIGYTF
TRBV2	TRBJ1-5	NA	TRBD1	TGTGCCAGCAGGGGGACAGGGGGTCGGCATCAGCCCCAGCATTTT	CASRGTGGRHQPQHF
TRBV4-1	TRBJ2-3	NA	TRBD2	TGCGCCAGCAGCCAAGAGCGGGGGGAAAGCACAGATACGCAGTATTTT	CASSQERGESTDTQYF
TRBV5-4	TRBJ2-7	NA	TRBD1	TGTGCCAGCAGCCCCACAACCAGGACAGGGGCATCCGAGCAGTACTTC	CASSPTTRTGASEQYF